The clone carrying this T cell receptor beta chain was found a few times. The sample is drawn from a study of T cells after yellow fever vaccination. The TCR cDNA carried a universal primer site and UMIs from 5'RACE template switching. Each CDR3 protein gets one entry after TCRdb re-called the 5' RACE reads with MiXCR. Of around 600,000 distinct CDR3 sequences listed, 10% to 15% are singletons. In germline, CDR1 is SGDLS, CDR2 YYNGEE. The V and J ends lost 0 bases and 5 bases, in that order; junction bases with no gene match: 10. The CDR3 sequence is 18 residues long. Source: PBMCs, taken on the day of the yellow fever booster vaccination. The chain links TRBV9 to TRBJ2-2, with TRBD2 matching 10 bases. The TCR comes from a man aged 25-40 years who received the YFV17D yellow fever vaccine. The CDR3 region is CASSVGEGLADRTGELFF. The CDR3 DNA is TGTGCCAGCAGCGTAGGGGAAGGACTAGCGGACCGAACCGGGGAGCTGTTTTTT. The whole variable domain, remainder taken from reference TRBV9 and TRBJ2-2, is DSGVTQTPKHLITATGQRVTLRCSPRSGDLSVYWYQQSLDQGLQFLIQYYNGEERAKGNILERFSAQQFPDLHSELNLSSLELGDSALYFCASSVGEGLADRTGELFFGEGSRLTVL.